This T cell receptor (beta chain) was retrieved from a study of OX40 agonist ivuxolimab in advanced cancers. Here immunoSEQ multiplex PCR was the method, and the copy in TCRdb shows in-frame clones only, minus some. The sample records 65,000 to 80,000 clones, 89% being singletons. V lost 2 bases, J lost 3 bases, and 11 bases lay in between. Per the germline V gene, CDR1 is MNHEY and CDR2 is SVGAGI. The CDR3 runs 14 residues. The sample in question was CD4+ or CD8+ T cells sorted from blood, obtained in a trial of the OX40 agonist ivuxolimab. The chain recombines TRBV6-5 with TRBJ2-7; D perhaps matches TRBD1 (7 bases). The receptor comes from an adult with an advanced solid tumor such as melanoma, head and neck, liver or kidney cancer. The CDR3 bases are TGTGCCAGCAGTTACGGCAGGGGGGACTACGAGCAGTACTTC. Translated, it gives CASSYGRGDYEQYF.